This is a list of T cell receptor beta chains from one sample in a study of blood T cell repertoires in COVID-19. Some clones are missing from TCRdb's copy, which holds only in-frame ones; the method was immunoSEQ multiplex PCR. Here the sample spans some 130,000 clones, roughly 86% being singletons. Sequenced input: peripheral blood. The receptors originated from a woman between 65 and 79 years old with COVID-19, enrolled during active disease. CDR3s include the opening cysteine and the closing phenylalanine or tryptophan. Fields, in order: D gene, clone size, J gene, V gene, CDR3 DNA, CDR3 protein. A D gene is named only where the DNA matches it firmly. Clone size, where shown, is once, few, many, or a class for clones that have expanded.

>NA|NA|TRBJ2-1|TRBV10-1
TGCGCCAGCAGTGGGACGGGGGGCCGCGATGAGCAGTTCTTC
CASSGTGGRDEQFF
>NA|NA|TRBJ2-6|TRBV5-4
TGTGCCAGCAGCGAGGGGGGGGGCCACTCTGGGGCCAACGTCCTGACTTTC
CASSEGGGHSGANVLTF
>NA|NA|TRBJ2-2|TRBV21-1
TGTGCCAGCAGCATTCACAGGGACGGTGCGTCCGGGGAGCTGTTTTTT
CASSIHRDGASGELFF
>NA|NA|TRBJ1-3|TRBV5-5
TGTGCCAGCAGCTTGACTCCCACTGGAAACACCATATATTTT
CASSLTPTGNTIYF
>NA|once|TRBJ2-4|TRBV7-9
TGTGCCAGCAGCTCGACACCCAACATTCAGTACTTC
CASSSTPNIQYF
>TRBD2|NA|TRBJ2-3|TRBV19
TGTGCCAGTAGTCGGGACCTAGCGGGGGGGGCAGATACGCAGTATTTT
CASSRDLAGGADTQYF
>NA|NA|TRBJ1-2|TRBV11-2
TGTGCCAGCACCCGCACGCGGGCGGGGCTTGGTGGCTACACCTTC
CASTRTRAGLGGYTF
>TRBD1|NA|TRBJ1-2|TRBV6-1
TGTGCCAGCAGTGAAGGACAGGGGATGTACACCTTC
CASSEGQGMYTF
>TRBD2|NA|TRBJ2-3|TRBV18
TGTGCCAGCTCACGCGGGGGGCCAGATACGCAGTATTTT
CASSRGGPDTQYF
>NA|NA|TRBJ2-2|TRBV5-1
TGCGCCAGCAGCTTGGCGGGACATGTAACCACCGGGGAGCTGTTTTTT
CASSLAGHVTTGELFF
>NA|NA|TRBJ1-1|TRBV5-1
TGCGCCAGCAGCCTCGGTATGAACACTGAAGCTTTCTTT
CASSLGMNTEAFF
>NA|NA|TRBJ2-7|TRBV27
TGTGCCAGCAGTTATCGGCAGGGAGGTTACGAGCAGTACTTC
CASSYRQGGYEQYF
>NA|NA|TRBJ2-5|TRBV12-3/TRBV12-4
TGTGCCAGCAGTGGTCAGGTTCAAGAGACCCAGTACTTC
CASSGQVQETQYF
>TRBD1|NA|TRBJ2-5|TRBV19
TGTGCCAGTAGTAGGGACAGACAAGAGACCCAGTACTTC
CASSRDRQETQYF
>TRBD2|NA|TRBJ2-3|TRBV13
TGTGCCAGCAGCCGGGGGGGAGCTAGCACAGATACGCAGTATTTT
CASSRGGASTDTQYF
>TRBD1|NA|TRBJ1-2|TRBV20-1
TGCAGTGCTAGTCACAGGGGGGTTAACTATGGCTACACCTTC
CSASHRGVNYGYTF
>NA|few|TRBJ2-6|TRBV30
TGTGCCTGGAGTGGTAGTAGCTCTGGGGCCAACGTCCTGACTTTC
CAWSGSSSGANVLTF
>TRBD1|NA|TRBJ1-5|TRBV14
TGTGCCAGCAGCACGAGGACAGGGGGTAGGAATCAGCCCCAGCATTTT
CASSTRTGGRNQPQHF
>TRBD2|NA|TRBJ2-3|TRBV5-4
TGTGCCAGCAGCTTGCAGCGGGGGCAGAACACAGATACGCAGTATTTT
CASSLQRGQNTDTQYF
>NA|NA|TRBJ2-2|TRBV7-8
TGTGCCAGCAGCTTAGATAGCGGTCGGGGGTACACCGGGGAGCTGTTTTTT
CASSLDSGRGYTGELFF
>NA|NA|TRBJ2-3|TRBV4-1
TGCGCCAGCAGTTACACGGAGCGCACAGATACGCAGTATTTT
CASSYTERTDTQYF
>NA|few|TRBJ1-5|TRBV19
TGTGCCAGTAGCCCTGGGAGGGCCCACCAGCCCCAGCATTTT
CASSPGRAHQPQHF
>NA|few|TRBJ1-2|TRBV7-2
TGTGCCAGCAGCTTAGATTGGAGTGACTATGGCTACACCTTC
CASSLDWSDYGYTF
>TRBD2|NA|TRBJ2-5|TRBV5-1
TGCGCCAGCAGCTCGGGACCGGGACTAGCGGAAGAGACCCAGTACTTC
CASSSGPGLAEETQYF
>NA|NA|TRBJ1-4|TRBV10-3
TGTGCCATCAGTGAGTCGAAGGGGGGGAGACAGGCCCGGGAACTGTTTTTT
CAISESKGGRQARELFF
>TRBD2|once|TRBJ2-5|TRBV7-2
TGTGCCAGCAGCTCCCCACTACTAGCGTTGGAGACCCAGTACTTC
CASSSPLLALETQYF
>TRBD2|NA|TRBJ2-1|TRBV5-1
TGCGCCAGCAGCTTGGAAAGCGGGGCCAACAATGAGCAGTTCTTC
CASSLESGANNEQFF
>NA|NA|TRBJ1-2|TRBV15
TGTGCCACCAGCAGACCCGACAGCTTAAACTATGGCTACACCTTC
CATSRPDSLNYGYTF
>NA|NA|TRBJ1-1|TRBV30
TGTGCCCGCACCAGGGTGGAAGCCAACACTGAAGCTTTCTTT
CARTRVEANTEAFF
>NA|NA|TRBJ1-1|TRBV10-1
TGCGCCAGCAGTGAGTCCCTGCCGGGGAGAGCTTTCTTT
CASSESLPGRAFF
>NA|NA|TRBJ1-4|TRBV2
TGTGCCAGCAGTGGGGTGACGGGGCGAGGAGGGGATGAAAAACTGTTTTTT
CASSGVTGRGGDEKLFF
>NA|NA|TRBJ1-1|TRBV6-5
TGTGCCAGCAGGTCCTATTGGAACACTGAAGCTTTCTTT
CASRSYWNTEAFF
>TRBD1|NA|TRBJ1-1|TRBV30
TGTGCCTGGAGTCCCCGGGACAGGGGGCTAATAGCTTTCTTT
CAWSPRDRGLIAFF
>NA|few|TRBJ1-1|TRBV9
TGTGCCAGCACCCGGGGTCTGGGCACTGAAGCTTTCTTT
CASTRGLGTEAFF
>NA|once|TRBJ2-7|TRBV11-1
TGTGCCAGCAGCTTAGTGGCAACCTACGAGCAGTACTTC
CASSLVATYEQYF
>NA|NA|TRBJ1-1|TRBV5-6
TGTGCCAGCACCTTCCGCCGGCGAGGTACTGAAGCTTTCTTT
CASTFRRRGTEAFF
>NA|NA|TRBJ2-7|TRBV7-9
TGTGCCAGCAGCATACTAGGTGGCGAGCAGTACTTC
CASSILGGEQYF
>NA|NA|TRBJ2-1|TRBV5-1
TGCGCCAGCAGCTCGACGGGGAGCTCCTACAATGAGCAGTTCTTC
CASSSTGSSYNEQFF
>NA|NA|TRBJ1-2|TRBV19
TGTGCCAGTAGGGCCCGTGGCCGGACTACTGGCTACACCTTC
CASRARGRTTGYTF
>TRBD1|few|TRBJ2-7|TRBV5-4
TGTGCCAGCAGCCATAACAGGGGCGAGCAGTACTTC
CASSHNRGEQYF
>TRBD1|NA|TRBJ1-2|TRBV18
TGTGCCAGCTCGCCGGGACAGGGCTATGGCTACACCTTC
CASSPGQGYGYTF
>TRBD1|NA|TRBJ2-2|TRBV5-1
TGCGCCAGCAGCTTGACAGCTCAGGGGGATGCCGGGGAGCTGTTTTTT
CASSLTAQGDAGELFF